A single T cell receptor (beta chain) is shown here with its context. What this receptor recognizes is not known. Base quality data are lacking; no much larger clone is found one base away. In total, more than 500 healthy bone marrow donors made up the cohort. At the time of sampling, every cohort member was nominally healthy, though immune exposures that went unrecorded were likely present. The donor tested CMV seronegative and was one of the 352 seronegative cohort members. A peripheral blood sample was collected from each donor, and TCR beta sequencing was performed on peripheral blood mononuclear cells. The Qiagen DNeasy Blood Extraction Kit was used to extract genomic DNA from the blood cell samples. The sample originates from a study of cytomegalovirus exposure and HLA in healthy donors (dated by TCRdb to the late 2010s). About the investigation overall: An earlier analysis of about 530 of the donors reported roughly 300 Gb of sequence data and 100 million to 120 million unique TCR beta sequences obtained from 150 million to 200 million T cells. Of the approximately 400 genotyped donors, 80% to 90% were placed in the genetic ancestry cluster associated with self-reported Caucasian donors. An earlier analysis of about 620 of the donors applied high-throughput TCR beta sequencing to assess whether each TCR beta V gene segment acted as functional or pseudogenic. Among about 400 genotyped donors of the cohort, an average of around 220,000 unique TCR beta nucleotide sequences was sequenced per donor, of which about 19% were non-productive. Genome-wide SNP genotypes for about 60% of the 666 donors were used in a later genetic analysis, which treated that subset as a discovery cohort. A later analysis re-analyzed previously published TCR beta repertoires from approximately 700 donors and added high-resolution HLA genotyping to study TCR occurrence patterns. The number of donors typed differed by locus, with roughly 620-630 for A, B, C, DRB1 and DQB1, about 500 for DQA1, 600 to 610 for DPA1, and under 490 for DPB1. Using immunosequencing, the study profiled T cell repertoires from around 680 subjects and related those repertoires to cytomegalovirus serostatus. Roughly 300 gigabases of sequencing data and approximately 84 million unique TCR sequences were included in an early release covering about 600 HLA-typed donors. Rather than using new phenotypic data, the later analysis identified candidate immune exposures from TCR beta sequences and from how often those sequences occurred across donors. Four or five DR-DQ haplotypes were treated as single units for association and clustering because of strong linkage in the cohort. Alongside the repertoire data, information on donor age, sex, ethnicity and CMV serostatus was compiled. The study aimed to test whether cataloging public T cell receptors could reveal signatures of past pathogen exposure. Every discovery cohort repertoire had been produced on one sequencing platform. HLA typing included class I and class II loci at four-digit resolution. To predict cytomegalovirus infection status, the study brought together high-throughput TCR immunosequencing, statistical association of individual TCRs with disease status, and machine learning. In addition to the first cohort of approximately 650 subjects, a separate validation cohort of approximately 130 different subjects was used.

The investigation overall reported the following: Several of the top co-occurrence clusters appeared to be linked to parvovirus B19, influenza, CMV and Epstein-Barr virus, according to a later analysis. According to the authors, the approach could potentially be generalized to other disease states and immunological phenotypes. A later analysis found that most CMV-associated TCR beta chains appeared HLA-restricted, with HLA associations seemingly driven largely by CMV exposure. Specific HLA alleles were associated with 15,000 to 20,000 TCR beta sequences at a false discovery rate of 0.05 in a later analysis. Because HLA typing was missing for some donors at each locus, association tests included only the typed subset. A group of highly shared sequence variants was considered likely to be a technical artifact of the sequencing pipeline. A later analysis found that TCR association rates varied across HLA loci, with DRB1 alleles showing the most associated TCRs and HLA-C alleles the fewest. In a later analysis, HLA-associated TCR beta chains were found to be more clonally expanded and to have lower generation probabilities than equally common non-associated chains. A later genetic analysis associated a missense DCLRE1C variant with V-gene and J-gene trimming of TCR beta chains, and an independent cohort replicated the association. The classifier was reported to diagnose cytomegalovirus status with high specificity and sensitivity in both the original and validation cohorts. Presence/absence analyses assumed roughly uniform sequencing depth across donors, an assumption that may not hold. In a later genetic analysis, fewer N-insertions in productive TCRs were reported among donors in an Asian-associated ancestry cluster than the roughly 700-donor mean. CMV serostatus was the only immune exposure information available for the cohort. A total of 150 to 200 TCR beta chains were listed by the study as associated with cytomegalovirus. In vitro tests confirmed that a few of the cytomegalovirus-associated TCR beta chains recognize cytomegalovirus antigens. An earlier analysis of several hundred of the donors showed that most TCR beta V segments appeared in productive rearrangements either about 90% or about 30% of the time, which broadly matched IMGT annotations. While some public TCRs were present in many individuals, most TCR sequences turned up only very rarely across donors. In this cohort, only TCR beta chains were sequenced, and detectable features were limited by the absence of alpha or paired-chain data. Linkage disequilibrium might explain the correlated functional status among segregating V segments, but an unknown experimental factor could not be ruled out. The earlier analysis of about 600 of the donors excluded 15 to 20 rarely observed V segments, including chromosome 9 orphons, because counts were too low. A further reported finding was that TCR beta sequences accurately predicted the HLA-A and HLA-B alleles for most subjects in the first cohort. When HLA alleles, especially DR and DQ, strongly co-occurred, attributing TCR associations to individual alleles was difficult.

Libraries were constructed by the immunoSEQ multiplex PCR assay. For the multiplex PCR, a mixture combining 60 forward primers for TCR Vbeta segments and 13 reverse primers for TCR Jbeta segments was used. The CDR3 region of rearranged TCR beta genes was amplified from genomic DNA with a multiplex PCR assay. On the Illumina HiSeq System, the amplified TCR beta libraries were sequenced as 87-base-pair reads. As for how the authors treated the data: Across the 700 or so repertoires, a later analysis counted tens of millions of unique TCR beta chains, around 11 million of which were shared by at least two donors. Raw reads were error-corrected and collapsed into unique sequences by a nearest-neighbor algorithm in which closely related sequences were merged to remove PCR and sequencing errors. Alignment of CDR3 sequences to IMGT reference sequences was used to assign V, D and J gene segments. Each retained sequence needed at least a six-nucleotide match to both a V gene segment and a J gene segment. Rearrangements were classified as productive when the CDR3 lacked stop codons and remained in frame with V and J, and all other rearrangements were classified as non-productive. CDR3 was defined according to IMGT convention as the region running from the second conserved V-encoded cysteine to the conserved J-encoded phenylalanine. Sequences without an unambiguous match to a single V gene segment were excluded from the earlier analysis of about 630 of the donors. In an earlier analysis of several hundred of the donors, V segments were called functional above 56.7% productive rearrangements and were called segregating when the between-donor standard deviation exceeded 5%. To diagnose cytomegalovirus status from the catalog of TCR beta chain sequences, a statistical classification framework was built. In a later analysis, V and J genes were assigned by comparing TCR nucleotide sequences against IMGT/GENE-DB human TR gene sequences. In a later analysis, CDR3 sequences and most-parsimonious VDJ recombination scenarios were assigned using the TCRdist pipeline. In a later analysis, each TCR beta chain was defined by its CDR3 amino acid sequence together with its V-gene family, and reads lacking a unique V-gene family were excluded. To address suspected cross-contamination and a sequencing artifact, a later analysis removed several hundred highly shared, low-generation-probability nucleotide sequences. A later analysis calculated a clonal expansion index for each public chain from normalized within-repertoire ranks of inferred template counts. Generation probabilities in a later analysis came from a VDJ recombination model fitted to out-of-frame rearrangements, and those results were checked against IGoR. In a later analysis, hypergeometric tests were used to score TCR-TCR, TCR-HLA and TCR-CMV co-occurrence, with a repertoire-size bias correction applied to TCR pairs. In a later analysis, false discovery rates were estimated by permuting HLA or CMV assignments 20 times. A later analysis grouped co-occurring TCRs with DBSCAN, adding TCRdist sequence similarity when clustering within HLA-allele-positive subsets. For co-occurrence clustering, repertoires with fewer than 30,000 or more than 120,000 public chains were excluded, along with five repertoires with anomalous nucleotide sharing. TCRdb took this table from immuneACCESS and kept in-frame rearrangements with V and J called. Such tables lack part of the clones; where checked against another copy, unresolved V genes explain under half of the gap, and the rest is unexplained. The V and J calls and clone size were taken over from that table, and D and trimming were inferred from the DNA. Here the sample has about 150,000 clones; approximately 87% occur a single time. The ten largest account for 4% to 6.5% of the sample.

The sequencing sample was made of PBMCs. This clonotype originated in a woman in her twenties or thirties in good health and CMV-seronegative.

The DNA reads TGTGCCAGCAGCTTTACGAACCGGGACACCGCAGGAAACACCATATATTTT. The encoded protein is CASSFTNRDTAGNTIYF. The V gene is TRBV7-8 and the J gene is TRBJ1-3; TRBD1 could be the D gene, as 6 bases match. Including the terminal cysteine and phenylalanine, the CDR3 comprises 17 residues. Just the 51-base CDR3 DNA is kept, in frame starting at base 1. CDR1 and CDR2 were assigned from the germline V gene as SGHVS and FQNEAQ. Trimming removed 3 bases from V and 4 bases from J, leaving 19 bases between the germline ends.